The rows below give T cell receptor beta chains drawn from one sample of a study of breast tumors, draining lymph nodes, adjacent tissues. TCRdb reanalysed the multiplex PCR reads using MiXCR and keeps one entry per CDR3 protein. The sample includes roughly 25,000 distinct CDR3 sequences, approximately 63% of them seen just once. Specimen: tumor-adjacent breast tissue. All receptors derive from a female donor with breast cancer. Some clones in this sample may be carry-over from other donors' samples. Both conserved end residues are part of each CDR3. A D gene is named only where the DNA matches it firmly. The size field is filled for only some rows; it gives once, few, many or a size class.

TRBV29-1	.	TRBJ2-1	.	CSVVGNEQFF	TGCAGCGTTGTAGGGAATGAGCAGTTCTTC
TRBV6-1	many	TRBJ1-4	.	CASSEAWGRGYEKLFF	TGTGCCAGCAGTGAAGCGTGGGGGCGCGGTTATGAAAAACTGTTTTTT
TRBV20-1	.	TRBJ2-1	.	CSASESDEQFF	TGCAGTGCTAGTGAGTCGGATGAGCAGTTCTTC
TRBV10-3	many	TRBJ2-3	.	CAISVGGGGTDTQYF	TGTGCCATCAGTGTCGGAGGGGGCGGCACAGATACGCAGTATTTT
TRBV20-1	.	TRBJ2-5	.	CSASHPTQYF	TGCAGTGCTAGCCACCCGACCCAGTACTTC
TRBV2	.	TRBJ2-2	TRBD2	CASSGTSGMTGELFF	TGTGCCAGCAGTGGGACTAGCGGGATGACCGGGGAGCTGTTTTTT
TRBV6-1	.	TRBJ1-6	TRBD1	CASSPDRGQSYNSPLHF	TGTGCCAGCAGCCCCGACAGGGGGCAGTCCTATAATTCACCCCTCCACTTT
TRBV15	.	TRBJ2-1	.	CATSRDFLANEQFF	TGTGCCACCAGCAGAGATTTTCTAGCGAATGAGCAGTTCTTC
TRBV15	.	TRBJ1-6	.	CATSRDRVNYNSPLHF	TGTGCCACCAGCAGAGATCGCGTCAATTATAATTCACCCCTCCACTTT
TRBV20-1	many	TRBJ2-1	TRBD2	CSARGQRGASNEQFF	TGCAGTGCTAGAGGTCAGCGGGGGGCCTCCAATGAGCAGTTCTTC
TRBV10-3	once	TRBJ2-2	.	CAITSDTPFGELFF	TGTGCCATCACCTCGGACACCCCTTTTGGGGAGCTGTTTTTT
TRBV12-3/TRBV12-4	medium-sized	TRBJ2-7	.	CASSFPAVSYEQYF	TGTGCCAGCAGTTTTCCTGCCGTCTCCTACGAGCAGTACTTC
TRBV15	.	TRBJ1-2	.	CATSEGLFSNYGYTF	TGTGCCACCAGTGAGGGTCTCTTCTCTAACTATGGCTACACCTTC
TRBV2	.	TRBJ2-3	TRBD2	CASRIGLAGGSTDTQYF	TGTGCCAGCAGAATCGGACTAGCGGGAGGAAGCACAGATACGCAGTATTTT
TRBV5-1	.	TRBJ2-3	.	CASSLGHNTDTQYF	TGCGCCAGCAGCTTGGGACACAACACAGATACGCAGTATTTT
TRBV9	.	TRBJ2-4	.	CASSPGAVAKNIQYF	TGTGCCAGCAGCCCAGGGGCGGTAGCCAAAAACATTCAGTACTTC
TRBV20-1	.	TRBJ2-3	TRBD2	CSADRDYSTDTQYF	TGCAGTGCTGACCGGGACTACTCCACAGATACGCAGTATTTT
TRBV20-1	once	TRBJ2-7	.	CSASGSGYEQYF	TGCAGTGCTAGCGGGAGTGGATACGAGCAGTACTTC
TRBV29-1	once	TRBJ1-6	TRBD1	CSVRQGRNSPLHF	TGCAGCGTTAGACAGGGGAGGAATTCACCCCTCCACTTT
TRBV19	many	TRBJ2-7	.	CASSPGGGGSYEQYF	TGTGCCAGTAGTCCAGGTGGAGGGGGGAGCTACGAGCAGTACTTC
TRBV13	many	TRBJ2-3	TRBD1	CASSRPGQGADTQYF	TGTGCCAGCAGTCGGCCGGGACAGGGTGCAGATACGCAGTATTTT
TRBV9	medium-sized	TRBJ1-3	.	CASSPSLGAGNTIYF	TGTGCCAGCAGCCCGTCATTGGGTGCTGGAAACACCATATATTTT
TRBV30	.	TRBJ2-7	TRBD2	CAWSAPRGASSGRAFREQYF	TGTGCCTGGAGTGCTCCTCGGGGGGCGTCTAGCGGGAGGGCCTTTCGCGAGCAGTACTTC
TRBV5-1	.	TRBJ1-2	TRBD1	CASRTNRGGYTF	TGCGCCAGCAGAACTAACAGGGGCGGCTACACCTTC
TRBV5-5	once	TRBJ2-7	TRBD1	CASSLYGTGVSYEQYF	TGTGCCAGCAGCTTGTATGGGACAGGAGTCTCCTACGAGCAGTACTTC
TRBV5-1	once	TRBJ2-5	.	CASTTPPQETQYF	TGCGCCAGCACCACCCCCCCACAAGAGACCCAGTACTTC
TRBV19	few	TRBJ2-3	TRBD2	CASGTTTTDTQYF	TGTGCCAGCGGGACTACCACCACAGATACGCAGTATTTT
TRBV6-6	medium-sized	TRBJ2-7	TRBD1	CASSYSRQGARNEQYF	TGTGCCAGCAGTTACTCTCGACAGGGGGCGAGGAACGAGCAGTACTTC
TRBV28	few	TRBJ1-5	.	CASQRGQGRSRNQPQHF	TGTGCCAGCCAACGAGGTCAGGGAAGATCTCGCAATCAGCCCCAGCATTTT
TRBV18	.	TRBJ2-5	.	CASSPQETQNF	TGTGCCAGCTCCCCCCAAGAGACCCAGAACTTC
TRBV4-1	.	TRBJ1-6	.	CASSQARQGDSPLHF	TGCGCCAGCAGCCAAGCCCGCCAGGGTGATTCACCCCTCCACTTT
TRBV6-4	many	TRBJ2-1	.	CASSDEVNNEQFF	TGTGCCAGCAGTGACGAGGTAAACAATGAGCAGTTCTTC
TRBV5-4	.	TRBJ2-7	.	CASSLAGRYEQYF	TGTGCCAGCAGCTTGGCCGGGCGGTACGAGCAGTACTTC
TRBV20-1	.	TRBJ2-1	.	CSARDMASVLNEQFF	TGCAGTGCTAGAGATATGGCCTCGGTCCTAAATGAGCAGTTCTTC
TRBV20-1	.	TRBJ2-3	.	CSARVGLDTDTQYF	TGCAGTGCTAGAGTTGGCCTAGACACAGATACGCAGTATTTT
TRBV13	.	TRBJ1-4	.	CASSKEGDGGKLFF	TGTGCCAGCAGTAAAGAGGGAGACGGGGGAAAACTGTTTTTT
TRBV20-1	.	TRBJ1-3	.	CSARDPKGLGGNTIYF	TGCAGTGCTAGAGACCCTAAAGGGCTAGGTGGAAACACCATATATTTT